Following are 31 T cell receptor beta chains from one sample sequenced in a study of long-term antiretroviral therapy in people with HIV. immunoSEQ v3.0 was run at survey level. Data came from immunoSEQ multiplex PCR; TCRdb stores just in-frame clones and leaves some out. Counted here are about 35,000 clones, around 83% occurring once; the ten biggest clones make up 5.5% to 6.5%. The specimen was unsorted PBMCs, collected 1 year after starting antiretroviral therapy. The receptor set was obtained from a man between 18 and 35 years old with HIV.

The chain links TRBV20-1 to TRBJ1-2; no definite D call. The CDR3 runs 11 residues. The germline CDR1 and CDR2 sequences are DFQATT and SNEGSKA (reference sequence). V lost 4 bases, J lost 4 bases, and 7 bases lay in between. Here the CDR3 reads CSATGSYGYTF. The CDR3 nucleotides are TGCAGTGCTACCGGAAGCTATGGCTACACCTTC.

The gene calls are TRBV6-1 and TRBJ1-1; tentatively, D is TRBD1 (5 bases). Germline CDR1 is MNHNS and CDR2 is SASEGT. CDR3 length equals 13 residues. V gave up 8 bases and J gave up 10 bases, with 20 bases separating them. This chain's CDR3 is CASWGGGSRVAFF. The CDR3 DNA reads as TGTGCCAGCTGGGGCGGGGGGAGTAGGGTAGCTTTCTTT.

This clone was picked up one time. The gene calls are TRBV5-1 and TRBJ2-6; 9 bases are shared with TRBD1. Germline V lookup: CDR1 SGHRS, CDR2 YFSETQ. Trimming at V came to 1 base and at J to 4 bases, leaving 12 bases not matched to a gene. This CDR3 is built from 19 residues. The CDR3 nucleotides read TGCGCCAGCAGCTTGCTCCCGGACAGGGGTATGGGGGGGGCCAACGTCCTGACTTTC. Protein product: CASSLLPDRGMGGANVLTF.

CDR3 protein: CASGLPRGDTQYF. The DNA of the CDR3 is TGTGCTAGTGGTCTACCTAGGGGAGATACGCAGTATTTT. The rearrangement uses TRBV12-5 and TRBJ2-3, with D possibly being TRBD1 (5 bases). V lost 5 bases and J lost 5, with 11 bases in between. Per germline, CDR1 LGHNT and CDR2 FRNRAP. The CDR3 has 13 residues.

The chain combines TRBV4-3 with TRBJ2-7; 8 bases match TRBD1. The CDR3 loop spans 15 amino acids. With V trimmed by 0 bases and J by 7 bases, 8 bases remained unmatched. Per germline, CDR1 LGHNA and CDR2 YSLEER. This CDR3 reads CASSQDRTGLREQYF. The DNA of the CDR3 is TGCGCCAGCAGCCAAGATCGGACAGGGCTGAGGGAGCAGTACTTC.

Regarding this clone: One junction end does not reproduce the germline sequence, and a read error may be involved. The chain recombines TRBV11-2 with TRBJ1-1; no definite D call. Germline V CDR1 and CDR2: SGHAT, FQNNGV. The CDR3 contains 13 residues. The CDR3 DNA sequence: TGTGCCAGCAGGTTAGTCGTAAACACTGAAGCTTTCTTT. Amino acid sequence: CASRLVVNTEAFF.

V gene TRBV19 combines with J gene TRBJ2-7, with 8 bases fitting TRBD1. This CDR3 is 15 amino acids long. Germline V gene lookup returns CDR1 LNHDA and CDR2 SQIVND (reference sequence). V shed 1 base, J shed 3 bases, and the junction held 5 bases outside the gene matches. CDR3 residues: CASSIARGQVYEQYF. CDR3 bases: TGTGCCAGTAGTATAGCTCGGGGACAGGTCTACGAGCAGTACTTC.

This clone was recorded a few times. The chain couples TRBV7-7 to TRBJ2-1; 11 bases line up with TRBD2. V gave up 5 bases and J gave up 2 bases; unmatched junction bases: 2. Germline V gene sequence: CDR1 SSHAT, CDR2 FNYEAQ (reference sequence). CDR3 length: 15 residues. The CDR3 region has the DNA TGTGCCAGCAGCATGGGACTAGCGGCCTACAATGAGCAGTTCTTC. Translated, it gives CASSMGLAAYNEQFF.

V usage is TRBV18 and J usage is TRBJ1-1; the D is unclear. The CDR3 totals 12 residues. V gave up 2 bases and J gave up 2 bases, with 3 bases separating them. The germline V gene has CDR1 KGHSH and CDR2 LQKENI. The CDR3 region has the DNA TGTGCCAGCTCACCAACAAACACTGAAGCTTTCTTT. Its protein is CASSPTNTEAFF.

The chain uses TRBV28 and TRBJ2-7; the D gene is possibly TRBD2 (6 bases). This CDR3 is built from 14 residues. V was pared by 5 bases and J by 1 base, with 12 bases between. Germline V gives CDR1 MDHEN, CDR2 SYDVKM. DNA of the CDR3: TGTGCCAGCAGTCCCCTTAGCGGTTCCTACGAGCAGTACTTC. Protein sequence: CASSPLSGSYEQYF.

V and J are TRBV2 and TRBJ1-1, with D perhaps matching TRBD1 (5 bases). The CDR3 covers 13 residues. Trimming pared 9 bases from V and 8 bases from J, leaving 19 bases between. Looked up from germline, CDR1 is SNHLY and CDR2 is FYNNEI. CDR3 in amino acids: CASRDAPGGEAFF. The CDR3 bases are TGTGCCAGTAGGGACGCCCCGGGGGGAGAAGCTTTCTTT.

This rearrangement joins TRBV19 to TRBJ1-5; D unresolved. V shed 4 bases and J shed 6 bases, with 10 bases lying between them. The CDR3 has 13 amino acids. Germline lookup yields CDR1 LNHDA and CDR2 SQIVND (reference sequence). DNA of the CDR3: TGTGCCAGTAGTAGGACCTACAGTCAGCCCCAGCATTTT. This codes for CASSRTYSQPQHF. The whole variable domain, filled in from reference TRBV19 and TRBJ1-5, reads DGGITQSPKYLFRKEGQNVTLSCEQNLNHDAMYWYRQDPGQGLRLIYYSQIVNDFQKGDIAEGYSVSREKKESFPLTVTSAQKNPTAFYLCASSRTYSQPQHFGDGTRLSIL.

CDR3 sequence (DNA): TGTGCCAGCCCGGACAGGGACCCAACTAACACTAACTATGGCTACACCTTC. Translating it yields CASPDRDPTNTNYGYTF. The chain joins TRBV2 to TRBJ1-2, with 8 nucleotides matching TRBD1. With V trimmed by 8 bases and J by 0 bases, 14 bases remained unmatched. CDR3 length: 17 residues. Per germline, CDR1 SNHLY and CDR2 FYNNEI.

This sequence joins TRBV9 and TRBJ2-3, with a possible D match to TRBD1 (5 bases). Trimming cost V 4 bases and J 0 bases, with 18 bases left between them. This CDR3 is built from 17 residues. Germline V CDR1 and CDR2: SGDLS, YYNGEE. The CDR3 region has the DNA TGTGCCAGCAGCCCTACCGTAAGGGGTTATAGCACAGATACGCAGTATTTT. This translates into CASSPTVRGYSTDTQYF.

This clone was counted a single time. The chain uses TRBV25-1 and TRBJ2-2; 11 bases line up with TRBD1. Germline values: CDR1 MGHDK, CDR2 SYGVNS. The junction had 4 bases not matched to a gene; V was cut back by 8 bases and J by 5 bases. The CDR3 runs to 14 residues. The CDR3 region has the DNA TGTGCCAGCCATAGGGACAGGGGGACCGGGGAGCTGTTTTTT. Its translation is CASHRDRGTGELFF.

The chain has TRBV9 and TRBJ2-7; D remains unclear. V lost 0 bases and J lost 0, with 16 bases in between. The germline CDR1 and CDR2 sequences are SGDLS and YYNGEE. The CDR3 is 17 amino acids. For the CDR3, the DNA is TGTGCCAGCAGCGTAGCTGGGGATACTCAACCCTCCTACGAGCAGTACTTC. Protein sequence: CASSVAGDTQPSYEQYF.

The rearrangement uses TRBV2 and TRBJ1-1, with a tentative D call TRBD1 (5 bases). Germline loops: CDR1 SNHLY, CDR2 FYNNEI. This CDR3 is 11 amino acids long. V was shortened by 2 bases and J by 10 bases, with 8 bases between the two germline ends. CDR3 loop: CASSERGGAFF. Written as DNA, the CDR3 is TGTGCCAGCAGTGAAAGGGGAGGAGCTTTCTTT.

V usage is TRBV6-5 and J usage is TRBJ2-3, with TRBD2 as a possible D gene (5 bases). There are 14 residues in the CDR3. The germline V gene has CDR1 MNHEY and CDR2 SVGAGI. The V end lost 6 bases, the J end lost 4 bases, and 14 bases lay between the germline ends. Here the CDR3 reads CASSPGLGPDTQYF. The CDR3 DNA reads as TGTGCCAGCAGCCCTGGACTCGGTCCAGATACGCAGTATTTT.

The V and J genes are TRBV9 and TRBJ1-2; TRBD1 matches 8 bases. Trimming took 0 bases from V and 4 from J; bases not matched to a gene: 5. The CDR3 covers 15 residues. From germline, CDR1 is SGDLS and CDR2 YYNGEE. The CDR3 spells CASSVGRTGGYGYTF. CDR3 DNA: TGTGCCAGCAGCGTAGGACGCACAGGGGGCTATGGCTACACCTTC.

The chain uses TRBV7-2 and TRBJ2-5; 7 nucleotides match TRBD2. The germline V gene has CDR1 SGHTA and CDR2 FQGNSA. V lost 6 bases and J lost 2; bases outside the gene matches: 6. This CDR3 contains 14 residues. CDR3 in amino acids: CASRVAGVQETQYF. The CDR3 coding sequence is TGTGCCAGCAGGGTCGCGGGGGTGCAAGAGACCCAGTACTTC.

This chain connects TRBV7-9 to TRBJ1-5; D might be TRBD1 (6 bases). In germline, CDR1 is SEHNR, CDR2 FQNEAQ (reference sequence). Trimming shortened V by 5 bases and J by 3 bases, and 14 bases separated the two germline ends. The CDR3 runs to 15 residues. The chain's CDR3 is CASSPGGANNQPQHF. CDR3 sequence (DNA): TGTGCCAGCAGCCCCGGGGGGGCAAACAATCAGCCCCAGCATTTT.

The chain recombines TRBV27 with TRBJ1-2; 11 bases are shared with TRBD1. This CDR3 spans 15 amino acids. The ends lost 0 bases at V and 4 bases at J; junction bases unmatched: 1. From germline, CDR1 is MNHEY and CDR2 SMNVEV (reference sequence). CDR3 DNA: TGTGCCAGCAGTTTATCGGGACAGGGGGGCTATGGCTACACCTTC. This codes for CASSLSGQGGYGYTF.

This chain connects TRBV9 to TRBJ1-1; D uncertain. The CDR3 covers 11 residues. Trimming shortened V by 3 bases and J by 8 bases, and 8 bases separated the two germline ends. Per the germline V gene, CDR1 is SGDLS and CDR2 is YYNGEE. The CDR3 here is CASSDLREAFF. CDR3 nucleotide sequence: TGTGCCAGCAGCGACCTACGCGAAGCTTTCTTT.

The J gene is TRBJ2-1, the V gene TRBV5-1; 9 nucleotides align to TRBD2. With 4 bases clipped from V and 3 bases from J, the junction kept 8 bases outside the gene matches. The CDR3 length is 16 residues. Looked up from germline, CDR1 is SGHRS and CDR2 is YFSETQ. The CDR3 sequence is CASSHQEAGGYNEQFF. The CDR3 nucleotides read TGCGCCAGCAGCCACCAGGAAGCGGGAGGCTACAATGAGCAGTTCTTC.

The chain links TRBV2 to TRBJ2-7; perhaps TRBD1 as D (5 bases). Germline loops: CDR1 SNHLY, CDR2 FYNNEI. Trimming left V 8 bases short and J 2 bases short, with 13 bases between. The CDR3 spans 13 residues. CDR3 DNA: TGTGCCAGCGCAGGGTTCAATACCTACGAGCAGTACTTC. It translates to CASAGFNTYEQYF.

This rearrangement joins TRBV5-6 to TRBJ2-7; 8 bases fit TRBD2. CDR1 and CDR2 (germline): SGHDT, YYEEEE. The CDR3 runs to 14 residues. The V segment lost 2 bases and the J segment 3 bases; nucleotides outside the gene matches: 4. The CDR3 region is CASSFSGAFYEQYF. The CDR3 nucleotides are TGTGCCAGCAGCTTTAGCGGGGCCTTCTACGAGCAGTACTTC.

J is TRBJ2-1 and V is TRBV9; unclear D gene. Trimming shortened V by 4 bases and J by 10 bases, and 15 bases separated the two germline ends. Germline V gives CDR1 SGDLS, CDR2 YYNGEE. The CDR3 length is 13 residues. CDR3 nucleotide sequence: TGTGCCAGCAGCCCAAAGACGGTGGGCGAGCAGTTCTTC. Its protein product is CASSPKTVGEQFF.

This clone was seen just once. The chain carries TRBV28 and TRBJ2-7, with a weak D call TRBD1 (6 bases). CDR3 length: 13 residues. Trimming removed 9 bases at V and 3 bases at J, with 15 bases between. Germline CDR1 and CDR2: MDHEN and SYDVKM. CDR3 amino acids: CASRGQRFYEQYF. CDR3 nucleotides: TGTGCCAGTCGAGGACAGCGCTTCTACGAGCAGTACTTC.

This sequence joins TRBV28 and TRBJ2-1; 8 bases agree with TRBD2. This CDR3 is 14 amino acids long. V shed 5 bases and J 4 bases; nucleotides not matched to a gene: 4. CDR1 and CDR2 from the germline V gene are MDHEN and SYDVKM. CDR3 DNA sequence: TGTGCCAGCAGTGGCGGGAGGCAATACAATGAGCAGTTCTTC. Translation: CASSGGRQYNEQFF. The full variable domain, with the rest looked up from reference TRBV28 and TRBJ2-1, is DVKVTQSSRYLVKRTGEKVFLECVQDMDHENMFWYRQDPGLGLRLIYFSYDVKMKEKGDIPEGYSVSREKKERFSLILESASTNQTSMYLCASSGGRQYNEQFFGPGTRLTVL.

The chain has TRBV6-1 and TRBJ1-2, with 9 nucleotides matching TRBD1. The CDR3 extends over 13 amino acids. V shed 11 bases and J 4 bases; nucleotides not matched to a gene: 8. Germline loops: CDR1 MNHNS, CDR2 SASEGT. The DNA for the CDR3 is TGTGCCCATGAGGAGGGACAGGGCTATGGCTACACCTTC. It yields the protein CAHEEGQGYGYTF.

The gene calls are TRBV7-2 and TRBJ2-1; no clear D. This CDR3 has 15 residues. Trimming removed 5 bases from V and 0 bases from J, with 11 bases in between. The germline CDR1 and CDR2 sequences are SGHTA and FQGNSA. The CDR3 sequence: CASSTHSGSYNEQFF. In DNA, the CDR3 is TGTGCCAGCAGCACCCACTCTGGCTCCTACAATGAGCAGTTCTTC. Full variable domain (outside the CDR3, taken from reference TRBV7-2 and TRBJ2-1): GAGVSQSPSNKVTEKGKDVELRCDPISGHTALYWYRQSLGQGLEFLIYFQGNSAPDKSGLPSDRFSAERTGGSVSTLTIQRTQQEDSAVYLCASSTHSGSYNEQFFGPGTRLTVL.